A single sample gave rise to the 17 T cell receptor beta chains below, sequenced in a study of blood T cells in healthy people across ages. Sample-barcoded 5' priming and a J-beta primer mix drove a second PCR of roughly 7 to 11 cycles. Using its own MiXCR run on the 5' RACE reads, TCRdb lists one record per CDR3 protein. The sample has 790,000 or so distinct CDR3 sequences; approximately 60% are singletons. Sequenced material: blood. These receptors all stem from a man aged 35-49 years in good health.

This chain joins TRBV29-1 and TRBJ2-7, with D possibly being TRBD1 (5 bases). The germline CDR1 and CDR2 sequences are SQVTM and ANQGSEA. V dropped 3 bases and J dropped 0 bases, with 12 bases sitting between them. The CDR3 has 14 amino acids. This chain's CDR3 is CSVETPGHSYEQYF. CDR3 DNA: TGCAGCGTTGAGACCCCAGGGCACTCCTACGAGCAGTACTTC.

This clonotype was seen ten or more times. The V call is TRBV7-2, the J call TRBJ2-5, with D possibly being TRBD2 (6 bases). V lost 1 base and J lost 4, with 16 bases in between. The CDR3 is 16 residues long. The V gene's germline CDR1 is SGHTA and CDR2 FQGNSA. CDR3 region: CASSLDGASATETQYF. CDR3 nucleotides: TGTGCCAGCAGCTTAGATGGGGCTAGCGCGACAGAGACCCAGTACTTC.

This chain connects TRBV12-3 or TRBV12-4 to TRBJ2-7; D is undetermined. The J call may be in error: the DNA end matches TRBJ2-5 better. The CDR3 sequence is 11 residues long. CDR3 in amino acids: CASSSLKTQYF. The CDR3 DNA sequence: TGTGCCAGCAGTTCGTTAAAGACCCAGTACTTC.

This clonotype has only a few counts. The chain combines TRBV11-3 with TRBJ2-1; tentatively, D is TRBD2 (5 bases). CDR3 length: 16 residues. The germline V gene encodes CDR1 SGHNT and CDR2 YENEEA. Deletions cut 3 bases from V and 5 bases from J, with 17 bases between. The CDR3: CASSFAAVLRDNEQFF. In nucleotides, the CDR3 is TGTGCCAGCAGCTTCGCAGCGGTTTTGAGGGACAATGAGCAGTTCTTC.

This chain links TRBV29-1 with TRBJ2-3, with TRBD1 identical over 8 bases. CDR3 length equals 16 residues. CDR1 and CDR2 (germline): SQVTM, ANQGSEA. V lost 4 bases and J lost 0; bases outside the gene matches: 9. CDR3 amino acids: CSVGLTGTGSTDTQYF. CDR3 nucleotide sequence: TGCAGCGTTGGTCTTACCGGGACAGGAAGCACAGATACGCAGTATTTT.

This chain joins TRBV7-2 and TRBJ1-2; no firm D call. Germline CDR1 is SGHTA and CDR2 is FQGNSA. Trimming shortened V by 5 bases and J by 0 bases, and 13 bases separated the two germline ends. The CDR3 consists of 15 residues. The CDR3, as DNA: TGTGCCAGCAGCCCAGCGGGGTTCGCTAACTATGGCTACACCTTC. Amino acids: CASSPAGFANYGYTF.

V gene TRBV5-1 combines with J gene TRBJ1-4; TRBD1 agrees at 7 bases. Looked up from germline, CDR1 is SGHRS and CDR2 is YFSETQ. With V trimmed by 4 bases and J by 2 bases, 8 bases remained unmatched. This CDR3 is 16 amino acids long. CDR3 residues: CASSPLNRGTNEKLFF. The CDR3 nucleotides are TGCGCCAGCAGCCCGCTAAACAGGGGTACTAATGAAAAACTGTTTTTT.

V gene TRBV4-3 combines with J gene TRBJ2-3, with D tentatively TRBD2 (5 bases). The CDR3 sequence is 17 residues long. Germline CDR1 and CDR2: LGHNA and YSLEER. V was cut by 5 bases and J by 2 bases, with 20 bases left in between. In DNA, the CDR3 is TGCGCCAGCAGCGAAGCGGTAGGGATTCTTCCCACAGATACGCAGTATTTT. It specifies CASSEAVGILPTDTQYF.

This clonotype was seen only a few times. V is TRBV28 and J is TRBJ2-7; D is unclear. Germline V CDR1 and CDR2: MDHEN, SYDVKM. The CDR3 has 10 amino acids. V lost 8 bases, J lost 2 bases, and 4 bases lay in between. CDR3 sequence: CASGPYEQYF. DNA for the CDR3: TGTGCCAGCGGTCCCTACGAGCAGTACTTC.

The rearrangement uses TRBV12-3 or TRBV12-4 and TRBJ1-2; 8 positions match TRBD1. J lost 4 bases, V lost 6 bases, and 16 bases had no gene match. The CDR3 consists of 17 residues. The CDR3 region is CASRLSGTGGRGYGYTF. CDR3 nucleotides: TGTGCCAGCAGGCTTAGCGGGACAGGTGGGCGAGGCTATGGCTACACCTTC.

The chain couples TRBV6-5 to TRBJ2-3, with D possibly being TRBD1 or TRBD2 (5 bases each). Germline V gene lookup returns CDR1 MNHEY and CDR2 SVGAGI. The length of the CDR3 is 16 residues. V was shortened by 5 bases and J by 2 bases, with 17 bases between the two germline ends. CDR3 protein: CASSRDPMGITDTQYF. The CDR3 bases are TGTGCCAGCAGTCGGGACCCCATGGGGATCACAGATACGCAGTATTTT.

The V and J genes are TRBV28 and TRBJ1-1, with 7 bases identical to TRBD1. After removal of 6 bases from V and 2 bases from J, the junction contained 15 bases not matched to a gene. CDR1 and CDR2 (germline): MDHEN, SYDVKM. The CDR3 is 17 amino acids. In nucleotides, the CDR3 is TGTGCCAGCAGGGCATCGACAGGGCCTCGGCTCAACACTGAAGCTTTCTTT. Translation gives CASRASTGPRLNTEAFF. Filled out from reference TRBV28 and TRBJ1-1, the complete variable domain reads DVKVTQSSRYLVKRTGEKVFLECVQDMDHENMFWYRQDPGLGLRLIYFSYDVKMKEKGDIPEGYSVSREKKERFSLILESASTNQTSMYLCASRASTGPRLNTEAFFGQGTRLTVV.

This rearrangement joins TRBV25-1 to TRBJ2-7; TRBD1 is a possible D gene (5 bases). CDR1 is MGHDK and CDR2 is SYGVNS in the germline V gene. Trimming took 1 base from V and 6 from J, leaving 10 bases between them. This CDR3 spans 13 amino acids. CDR3 region: CASSESGYPEQYF. CDR3 nucleotide sequence: TGTGCCAGCAGTGAATCAGGGTACCCCGAGCAGTACTTC.

For the CDR3, the DNA is TGTGCCATCAGTGAGAAGGTTACCACTGGAAACACCATATATTTT. Its translation is CAISEKVTTGNTIYF. This chain uses TRBV10-3 with TRBJ1-3; unclear D gene. The CDR3 is 15 amino acids. Germline values: CDR1 ENHRY, CDR2 SYGVKD. Trimming shortened V by 2 bases and J by 2 bases, and 10 bases separated the two germline ends.

This clonotype occurred a few times. The chain links TRBV2 to TRBJ1-2; TRBD1 matches at 7 bases. Unmatched junction bases numbered 12, after V lost 7 bases and J lost 7 bases. The CDR3 is 14 amino acids. The V gene's germline CDR1 is SNHLY and CDR2 FYNNEI. The CDR3 sequence: CASNADRDGRGYTF. The DNA of the CDR3 is TGTGCCAGCAATGCCGACAGGGATGGTCGTGGCTACACCTTC.

This clonotype showed up just a few times. The genes are TRBV28 and TRBJ2-6; D ambiguous. CDR1 and CDR2 from the germline V gene are MDHEN and SYDVKM. The CDR3 has 13 amino acids. V lost 2 bases and J 11 bases, leaving 10 bases between the germline ends. CDR3 region: CASSLTQTDVLTF. DNA for the CDR3: TGTGCCAGCAGTTTAACCCAGACGGACGTCCTGACTTTC.

The chain links TRBV28 to TRBJ1-1; D is possibly TRBD1 (5 bases). This CDR3 is 14 amino acids long. Germline CDR1 is MDHEN and CDR2 is SYDVKM. With 5 bases removed from V and 2 bases from J, the gap between germline ends came to 12 bases. CDR3 sequence reads: CASSPRGYNTEAFF. In nucleotides, the CDR3 is TGTGCCAGCAGTCCCCGGGGCTATAACACTGAAGCTTTCTTT.